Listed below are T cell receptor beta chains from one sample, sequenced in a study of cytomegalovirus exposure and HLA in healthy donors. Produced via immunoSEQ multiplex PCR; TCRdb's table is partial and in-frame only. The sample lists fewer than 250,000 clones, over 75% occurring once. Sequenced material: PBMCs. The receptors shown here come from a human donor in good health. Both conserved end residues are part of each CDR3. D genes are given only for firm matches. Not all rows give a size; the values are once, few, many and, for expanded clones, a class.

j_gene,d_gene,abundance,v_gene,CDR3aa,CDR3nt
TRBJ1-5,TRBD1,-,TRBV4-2,CASSQLLGTGGQPQHF,TGTGCCAGCAGCCAACTATTGGGGACAGGGGGACAGCCCCAGCATTTT
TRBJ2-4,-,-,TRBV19,CASSETPRVNIQYF,TGTGCCAGTAGTGAAACCCCGCGGGTTAACATTCAGTACTTC
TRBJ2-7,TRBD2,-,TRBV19,CASSMTSGSSYEQYF,TGTGCCAGTAGTATGACTAGCGGGAGCTCCTACGAGCAGTACTTC
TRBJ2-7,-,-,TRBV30,CAWKRGYYEQYF,TGTGCCTGGAAGAGGGGGTACTACGAGCAGTACTTC
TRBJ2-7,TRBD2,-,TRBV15,CATRTSGSYEQYF,TGTGCCACCCGGACTAGCGGGAGTTACGAGCAGTACTTC
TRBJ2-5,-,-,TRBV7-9,CSSSSQGFETQYF,TGTTCCAGCAGCTCACAGGGTTTCGAGACCCAGTACTTC
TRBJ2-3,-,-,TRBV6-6,CASTYGGSTDTQYF,TGTGCCAGCACCTATGGCGGTTCCACAGATACGCAGTATTTT
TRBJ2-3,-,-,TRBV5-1,CASRLQLETDTQYF,TGCGCCAGCAGGCTTCAGCTGGAGACAGATACGCAGTATTTT
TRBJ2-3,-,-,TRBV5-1,CASKRDTYTDTQYF,TGCGCCAGCAAGCGGGACACGTACACAGATACGCAGTATTTT
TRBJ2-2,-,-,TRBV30,CAWSVKILAEKPNTGELFF,TGTGCCTGGAGTGTTAAGATTTTAGCGGAGAAACCTAACACCGGGGAGCTGTTTTTT
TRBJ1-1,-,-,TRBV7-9,CASSQRTGRFGTEAFF,TGTGCCAGCAGCCAACGCACAGGCCGTTTTGGCACTGAAGCTTTCTTT
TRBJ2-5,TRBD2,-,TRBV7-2,CASSLGGLAGRQETQYF,TGTGCCAGCAGCTTAGGGGGGCTAGCGGGACGGCAAGAGACCCAGTACTTC
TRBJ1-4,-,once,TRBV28,CASSSTGGRNEKLFF,TGTGCCAGCAGTTCGACAGGCGGAAGAAATGAAAAACTGTTTTTT
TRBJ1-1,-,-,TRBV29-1,CSALLLQDTEAFF,TGCAGCGCCTTACTTCTACAGGACACTGAAGCTTTCTTT
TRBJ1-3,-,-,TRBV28,CASYPGHPRNTIYF,TGTGCCAGTTATCCGGGACATCCCCGAAACACCATATATTTT
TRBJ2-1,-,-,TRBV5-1,CASSFQGTGSYNEQFF,TGCGCCAGCAGCTTCCAGGGTACAGGTTCCTACAATGAGCAGTTCTTC
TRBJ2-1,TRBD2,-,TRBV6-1,CASSAYGLAGGYNEQFF,TGTGCCAGCAGTGCATACGGACTAGCGGGGGGGTACAATGAGCAGTTCTTC
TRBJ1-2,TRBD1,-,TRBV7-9,CASSHTGTGAPKDYGYTF,TGTGCCAGCAGCCACACCGGGACAGGAGCCCCTAAGGACTATGGCTACACCTTC
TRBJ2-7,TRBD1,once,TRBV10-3,CAIRFRDRVDEQYF,TGTGCCATCAGATTTCGGGACAGGGTCGACGAGCAGTACTTC
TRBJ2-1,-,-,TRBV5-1,CASSSPGEQFF,TGCGCCAGCAGCTCTCCGGGTGAGCAGTTCTTC
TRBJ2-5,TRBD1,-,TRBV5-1,CASSLNPGGQETQYF,TGCGCCAGCAGCTTGAATCCAGGGGGCCAGGAGACCCAGTACTTC